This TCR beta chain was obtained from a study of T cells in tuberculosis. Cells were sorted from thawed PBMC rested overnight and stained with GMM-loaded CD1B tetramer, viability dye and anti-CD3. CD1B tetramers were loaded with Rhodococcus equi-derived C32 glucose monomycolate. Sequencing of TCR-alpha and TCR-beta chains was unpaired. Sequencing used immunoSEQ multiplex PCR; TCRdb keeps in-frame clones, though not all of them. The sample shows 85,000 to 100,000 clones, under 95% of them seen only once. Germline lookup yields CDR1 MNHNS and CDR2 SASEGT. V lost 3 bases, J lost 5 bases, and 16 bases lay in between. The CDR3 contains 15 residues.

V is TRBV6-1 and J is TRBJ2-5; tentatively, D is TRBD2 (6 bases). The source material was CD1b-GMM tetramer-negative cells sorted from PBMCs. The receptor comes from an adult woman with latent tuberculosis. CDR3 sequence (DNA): TGTGCCAGCAGTGAGGGGGGACTTGATGCCGAGACCCAGTACTTC. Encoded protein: CASSEGGLDAETQYF.